Following are 10 T cell receptor beta chains from one sample sequenced in a study of blood T cell repertoires in COVID-19. Only in-frame clones appear in the TCRdb table, and some are missing; sequencing was by immunoSEQ multiplex PCR. The sample records 200,000 to 300,000 clones, more than 85% being singletons. What was sequenced was peripheral blood. The receptors were gathered from a person aged 18 to 29 with COVID-19, enrolled during active disease.

The chain combines TRBV28 with TRBJ2-5; 11 nucleotides line up with TRBD2. Germline V gene sequence: CDR1 MDHEN, CDR2 SYDVKM. With 6 bases clipped from V and 5 bases from J, the junction kept 8 bases outside the gene matches. This CDR3 comprises 15 residues. This CDR3 reads CASRATSGSWETQYF. CDR3 nucleotides: TGTGCCAGCAGGGCCACTAGCGGGAGTTGGGAGACCCAGTACTTC. Drawing the rest from reference TRBV28 and TRBJ2-5, the complete variable domain is DVKVTQSSRYLVKRTGEKVFLECVQDMDHENMFWYRQDPGLGLRLIYFSYDVKMKEKGDIPEGYSVSREKKERFSLILESASTNQTSMYLCASRATSGSWETQYFGPGTRLLVL.

The chain combines TRBV4-3 with TRBJ2-2, with a weak D call TRBD1 (5 bases). Germline V CDR1 and CDR2: LGHNA, YSLEER. V lost 1 base and J 5 bases, leaving 11 bases between the germline ends. The CDR3 is made up of 15 amino acids. In nucleotides, the CDR3 is TGCGCCAGCAGCCAAGTGAGGACACCGACCGGGGAGCTGTTTTTT. It translates to CASSQVRTPTGELFF.

The chain employs TRBV5-8 and TRBJ2-1; 9 bases match TRBD2. Trimming removed 6 bases from V and 0 bases from J; junction bases left unmatched: 16. CDR3 size: 19 residues. CDR1 SGHTS and CDR2 YDEGEE come from the germline V gene. As DNA, the CDR3 is TGTGCCAGCACTCAGGGTGCTAGCGGGAAAAGGAACTCCTACAATGAGCAGTTCTTC. It yields the protein CASTQGASGKRNSYNEQFF.

The CDR3 here is CASSPGTGVYEQYF. CDR3 bases: TGTGCCAGTAGTCCCGGGACAGGAGTATACGAGCAGTACTTC. The genes are TRBV19 and TRBJ2-7; 8 positions agree with TRBD1. V was clipped by 5 bases and J by 4 bases; unmatched bases: 7. The germline gives CDR1 LNHDA, CDR2 SQIVND (reference sequence). There are 14 residues in the CDR3.

This clone was seen more than once but under ten times. CDR3 nucleotides: TGCAGCGTTGAAGGGGAGAACGGAAACACCATATATTTT. It specifies CSVEGENGNTIYF. V usage is TRBV29-1 and J usage is TRBJ1-3; D is unclear. Trimming stripped 1 base from V and 4 bases from J, with 8 bases between. The CDR3 totals 13 residues. CDR1 and CDR2 from the germline V gene are SQVTM and ANQGSEA.

V gene TRBV5-4 combines with J gene TRBJ2-1, with 16 bases lining up with TRBD2. The CDR3 runs to 19 residues. The trim removed 1 base at V and 7 bases at J, leaving 11 bases unmatched. Per germline, CDR1 SGHNT and CDR2 YYREEE (reference sequence). The CDR3 nucleotides read TGTGCCAGCAGCTTGTGGGGGACTAGCGGGAGGGCCCCTGGGAATGAGCAGTTCTTC. Protein: CASSLWGTSGRAPGNEQFF.

The chain employs TRBV5-1 and TRBJ1-5; D not resolved. Germline CDR1 is SGHRS and CDR2 is YFSETQ. Trimming pared 1 base from V and 4 bases from J, leaving 12 bases between. The CDR3 extends over 15 amino acids. The CDR3 loop is CASSLPPAENQPQHF. The CDR3 DNA sequence: TGCGCCAGCAGCTTGCCTCCCGCCGAGAATCAGCCCCAGCATTTT.

The J gene is TRBJ2-3, the V gene TRBV30; 8 nucleotides match TRBD2. Germline V gene data show CDR1 as GTSNPN and CDR2 as SVGIG (reference sequence). CDR3 length: 15 residues. The V and J ends lost 5 bases and 0 bases, in that order; junction bases with no gene match: 7. In nucleotides, the CDR3 is TGTGCCTGGGGTGCACTAGCGGTTAGCACAGATACGCAGTATTTT. Its protein is CAWGALAVSTDTQYF. The full variable domain, rest sourced from reference TRBV30 and TRBJ2-3, is SQTIHQWPATLVQPVGSPLSLECTVEGTSNPNLYWYRQAAGRGLQLLFYSVGIGQISSEVPQNLSASRPQDRQFILSSKKLLLSDSGFYLCAWGALAVSTDTQYFGPGTRLTVL.

J is TRBJ2-3 and V is TRBV5-5, with D unclear. CDR1 SGHKS and CDR2 YYEKEE come from the germline V gene (reference sequence). V was pared by 5 bases and J by 2 bases, with 12 bases between. This CDR3 spans 14 amino acids. The chain's CDR3 is CASSYNYATDTQYF. The CDR3 DNA reads as TGTGCCAGCAGTTATAACTACGCCACAGATACGCAGTATTTT.

In this sample, this clone turned up a few times. This chain uses TRBV30 with TRBJ1-6, with 9 bases identical to TRBD1. CDR3 length: 13 amino acids. Germline loops: CDR1 GTSNPN, CDR2 SVGIG (reference sequence). V was clipped by 3 bases and J by 7 bases; unmatched bases: 1. CDR3 DNA sequence: TGTGCCTGGAGGGGGACAGGGAATTCACCCCTCCACTTT. Protein product: CAWRGTGNSPLHF.